The sample holds one count of the clone carrying this TCR beta chain. Its antigen is unknown. The V segment lost 3 bases and the J segment 6 bases; nucleotides outside the gene matches: 0. Germline V gene lookup returns CDR1 MDHEN and CDR2 SYDVKM. The CDR3 is 13 residues long. The sample originates from a study of T cell responses to AZD1222 COVID-19 vaccine. Study-wide results and limits: Reportedly, close to half of spike-specific TCRs are directed against unmutated variant regions. Spike was spanned by vaccine-associated CD4 TCRs, which were dominant at 160-218 and 743-854.

Assay used: immunoSEQ multiplex PCR; TCRdb lists only in-frame clones, some missing. The sample holds approximately 190,000 clones, just over 90% seen once. Sequencing used peripheral blood, obtained on day 0 of AZD1222 vaccination. The sequence came from an adult in good health. V is TRBV28 and J is TRBJ2-1; 9 bases map to TRBD2. The CDR3 DNA is TGTGCCAGCAGTTTGGGACTAGCCAATGAGCAGTTCTTC. As protein: CASSLGLANEQFF.